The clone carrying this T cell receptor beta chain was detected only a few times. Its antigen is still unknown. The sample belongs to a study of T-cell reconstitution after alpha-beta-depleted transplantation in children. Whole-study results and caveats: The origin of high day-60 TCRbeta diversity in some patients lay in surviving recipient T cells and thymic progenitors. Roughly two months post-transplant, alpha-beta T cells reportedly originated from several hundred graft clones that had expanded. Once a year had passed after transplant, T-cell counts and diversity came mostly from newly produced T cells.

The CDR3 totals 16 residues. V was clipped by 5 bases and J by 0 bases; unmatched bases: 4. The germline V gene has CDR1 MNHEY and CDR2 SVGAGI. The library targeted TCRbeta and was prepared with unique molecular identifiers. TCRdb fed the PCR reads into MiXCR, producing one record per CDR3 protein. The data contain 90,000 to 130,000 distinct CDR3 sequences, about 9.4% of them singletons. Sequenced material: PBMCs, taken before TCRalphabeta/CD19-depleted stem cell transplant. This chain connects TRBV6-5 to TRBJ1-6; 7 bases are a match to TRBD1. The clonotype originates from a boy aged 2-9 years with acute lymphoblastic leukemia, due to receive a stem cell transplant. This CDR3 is CASSTRDSSYNSPLHF. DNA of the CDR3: TGTGCCAGCAGTACTCGGGACAGCTCCTATAATTCACCCCTCCACTTT.